This T cell receptor (beta chain) originates from a study of blood T cells in healthy people across ages. Overall study findings and caveats: Naive T cell percentage showed a strong correlation with TCR beta diversity. Donor CMV status was unknown, possibly confounding expanded clonotype changes.

About this clonotype itself: Its matching antigen is unknown.

Trimming removed 3 bases at V and 3 bases at J, with 14 bases between. The CDR3 extends over 15 amino acids. Germline CDR1 is MDHEN and CDR2 is SYDVKM. A J-beta primer mix and a sample-barcoded 5' primer were used in a second PCR of about 7 to 12 cycles. A tag from a template-switch adaptor with 12 random nucleotides marked each cDNA molecule. MiXCR, applied by TCRdb to the 5' RACE reads, yields one record per CDR3 protein. The sample lists around 900,000 distinct CDR3 sequences; roughly 47% were seen once. Per sample, extraction of total RNA gave at least 5 micrograms in every case. The V gene is TRBV28, the J gene TRBJ1-2; tentative D call: TRBD1 (6 bases). Sequencing used blood. This clonotype originated in a woman in her sixties in good health. CDR3 amino acids: CASSFWGRGDYGYTF. In nucleotides, the CDR3 is TGTGCCAGCAGTTTCTGGGGGCGCGGGGACTATGGCTACACCTTC.